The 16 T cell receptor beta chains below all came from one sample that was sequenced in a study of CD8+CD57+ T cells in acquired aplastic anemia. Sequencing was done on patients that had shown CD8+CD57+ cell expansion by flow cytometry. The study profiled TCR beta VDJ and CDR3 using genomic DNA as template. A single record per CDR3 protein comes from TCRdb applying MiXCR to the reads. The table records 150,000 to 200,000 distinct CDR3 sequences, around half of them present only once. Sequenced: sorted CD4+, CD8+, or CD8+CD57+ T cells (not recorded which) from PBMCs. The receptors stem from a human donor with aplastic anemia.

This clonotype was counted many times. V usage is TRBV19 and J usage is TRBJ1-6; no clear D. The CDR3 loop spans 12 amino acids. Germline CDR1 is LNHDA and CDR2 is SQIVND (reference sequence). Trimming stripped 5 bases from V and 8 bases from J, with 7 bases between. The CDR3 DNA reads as TGTGCCAGTAGTCGGCAGGATTCACCCCTCCACTTT. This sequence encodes CASSRQDSPLHF.

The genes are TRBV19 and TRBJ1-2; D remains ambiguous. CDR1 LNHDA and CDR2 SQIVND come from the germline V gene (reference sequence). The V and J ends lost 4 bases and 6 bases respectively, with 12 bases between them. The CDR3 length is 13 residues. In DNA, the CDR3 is TGTGCCAGTAGTACACAAGCTGTTCATGGCTACACCTTC. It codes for CASSTQAVHGYTF.

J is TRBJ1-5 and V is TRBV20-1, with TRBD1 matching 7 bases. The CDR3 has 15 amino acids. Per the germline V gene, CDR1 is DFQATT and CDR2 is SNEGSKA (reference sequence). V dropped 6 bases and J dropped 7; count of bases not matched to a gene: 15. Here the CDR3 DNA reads TGCAGTGCCACAAATGCCGACAGGGATCGGCAGCCCCAGCATTTT. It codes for CSATNADRDRQPQHF.

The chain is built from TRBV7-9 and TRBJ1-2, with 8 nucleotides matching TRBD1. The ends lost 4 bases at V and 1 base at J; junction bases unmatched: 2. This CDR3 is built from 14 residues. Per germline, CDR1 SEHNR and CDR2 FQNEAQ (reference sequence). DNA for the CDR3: TGTGCCAGCAGCTGGGACAGGAGTAACTATGGCTACACCTTC. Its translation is CASSWDRSNYGYTF.

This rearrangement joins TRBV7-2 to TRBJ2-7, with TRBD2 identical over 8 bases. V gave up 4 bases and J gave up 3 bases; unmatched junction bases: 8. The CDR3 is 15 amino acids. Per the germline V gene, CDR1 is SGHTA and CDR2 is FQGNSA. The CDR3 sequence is CASSSPGGADYEQYF. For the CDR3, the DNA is TGTGCCAGCAGCTCCCCCGGGGGGGCGGACTACGAGCAGTACTTC.

This CDR3 reads CASSAARTGSYEQYF. The CDR3 DNA follows: TGTGCCAGTAGTGCCGCCCGGACAGGCTCCTACGAGCAGTACTTC. This sequence joins TRBV19 and TRBJ2-7, with TRBD1 matching over 7 bases. V lost 5 bases, J lost 0 bases, and 7 bases stayed unmatched. The CDR3 is 15 residues long. The germline CDR1 and CDR2 sequences are LNHDA and SQIVND (reference sequence).

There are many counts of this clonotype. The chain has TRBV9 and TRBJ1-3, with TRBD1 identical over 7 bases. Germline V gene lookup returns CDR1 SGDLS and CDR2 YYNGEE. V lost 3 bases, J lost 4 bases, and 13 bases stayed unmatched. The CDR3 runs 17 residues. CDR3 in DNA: TGTGCCAGCAGCGCCCTTAGGGGGCAAGATAGGGGAAACACCATATATTTT. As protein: CASSALRGQDRGNTIYF.

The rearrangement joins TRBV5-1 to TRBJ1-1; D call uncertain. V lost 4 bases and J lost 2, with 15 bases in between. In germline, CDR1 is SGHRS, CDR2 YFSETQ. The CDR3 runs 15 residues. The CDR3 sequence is CASSRPGQSNTEAFF. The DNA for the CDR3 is TGCGCCAGCAGCCGCCCTGGGCAGTCAAACACTGAAGCTTTCTTT.

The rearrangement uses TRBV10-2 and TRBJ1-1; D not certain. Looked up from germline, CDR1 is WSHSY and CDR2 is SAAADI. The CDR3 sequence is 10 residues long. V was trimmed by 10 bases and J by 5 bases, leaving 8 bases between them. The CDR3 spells CATLGTEAFF. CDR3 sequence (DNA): TGCGCCACCCTGGGGACTGAAGCTTTCTTT.

The CDR3 sequence: CASSPGREDSPLHF. CDR3 in DNA: TGTGCCAGCTCACCCGGACGGGAAGATTCACCCCTCCACTTT. The chain couples TRBV18 to TRBJ1-6; D not resolved. The V gene lost 3 bases and the J gene lost 8 bases, with 11 bases spanning the gap. CDR1 and CDR2 (germline): KGHSH, LQKENI. This CDR3 contains 14 residues.

For the CDR3, the DNA is TGTGCCATCAGTGAGTCCGGGGCAGATACGCAGTATTTT. Its protein is CAISESGADTQYF. This chain joins TRBV10-3 and TRBJ2-3, with TRBD2 as a possible D gene (5 bases). The germline V and J ends were trimmed by 0 bases and 4 bases, with 5 bases remaining between them. The CDR3 spans 13 residues. Germline assignment: CDR1 ENHRY and CDR2 SYGVKD.

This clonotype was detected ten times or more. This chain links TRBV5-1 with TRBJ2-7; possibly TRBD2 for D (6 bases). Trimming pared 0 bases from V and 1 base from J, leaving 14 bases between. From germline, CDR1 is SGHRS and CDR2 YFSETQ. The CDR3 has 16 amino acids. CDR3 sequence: CASSLDGGSGSYEQYF. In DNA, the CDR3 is TGCGCCAGCAGCTTGGACGGAGGGAGTGGATCCTACGAGCAGTACTTC.

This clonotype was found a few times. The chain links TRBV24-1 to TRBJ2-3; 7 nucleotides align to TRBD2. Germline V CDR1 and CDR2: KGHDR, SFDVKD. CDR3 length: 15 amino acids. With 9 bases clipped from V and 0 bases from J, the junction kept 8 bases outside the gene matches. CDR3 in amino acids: CATAWGGFSTDTQYF. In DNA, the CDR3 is TGTGCCACCGCCTGGGGGGGGTTTAGCACAGATACGCAGTATTTT.

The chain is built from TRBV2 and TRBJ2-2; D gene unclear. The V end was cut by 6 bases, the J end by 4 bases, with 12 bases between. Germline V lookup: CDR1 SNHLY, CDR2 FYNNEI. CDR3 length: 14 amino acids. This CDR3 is CASSAGPTTGELFF. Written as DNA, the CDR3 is TGTGCCAGCAGCGCCGGGCCAACCACCGGGGAGCTGTTTTTT.

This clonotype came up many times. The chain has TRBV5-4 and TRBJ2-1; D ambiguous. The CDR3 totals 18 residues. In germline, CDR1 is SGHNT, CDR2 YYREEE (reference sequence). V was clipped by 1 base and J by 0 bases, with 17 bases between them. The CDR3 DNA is TGTGCCAGCAGCTTGCCCCTCTTAGTGGGCTCCTCCTACAATGAGCAGTTCTTC. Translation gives CASSLPLLVGSSYNEQFF.

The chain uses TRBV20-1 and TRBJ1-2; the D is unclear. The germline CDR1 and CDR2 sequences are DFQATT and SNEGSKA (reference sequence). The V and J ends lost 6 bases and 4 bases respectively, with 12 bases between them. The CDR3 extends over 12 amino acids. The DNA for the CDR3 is TGCAGTGCGGGTGACAAGTTCTATGGCTACACCTTC. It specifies CSAGDKFYGYTF.